This T cell receptor (beta chain) derives from a study of regulatory and conventional T cells in RAG deficiency. General observations from the study: Compared with controls, unique Treg TCR beta sequences dropped roughly 96-fold in Omenn syndrome and CID/AS. Control T-cell subsets had markedly higher Shannon entropy and lower Simpson indices than RAG-deficient patients.

Trimming shortened V by 0 bases and J by 7 bases, and 14 bases separated the two germline ends. This CDR3 spans 15 amino acids. Per germline, CDR1 SGHRS and CDR2 YFSETQ. Genomic DNA came from blood conventional CD4+ T cells gated CD25-low CD127-high. Comments on this clone: Its antigen is still unknown.

Assay: immunoSEQ multiplex PCR; the TCRdb copy retains only in-frame clones and omits some. The repertoire holds roughly 34,000 clones, with about 76% as singletons. The same data also contributed to another study, on regulatory T cells. That report adds: The primer mix had 52 TRBV and 13 TRBJ primers.

The sequence was obtained from a human donor in good health. J is TRBJ1-5 and V is TRBV5-1, with unresolved D. Material: CD4+ effector T cells sorted from blood. DNA of the CDR3: TGCGCCAGCAGCTTGGCCGCGGGCCCAGGCCAGCCCCAGCATTTT. This codes for CASSLAAGPGQPQHF.